Below, 8 T cell receptor beta chains from the same sample are listed, as sequenced in a study of response to subunit inactivated influenza vaccine. MiXCR, applied by TCRdb to the RT-PCR reads, yields one record per CDR3 protein. The data hold 600,000 to 700,000 distinct CDR3 sequences, with about 15% observed a single time. The sample here was PBMCs from blood, taken less than 15 days before vaccination. These receptor sequences come from a man in his forties or fifties who received an inactivated influenza vaccine.

The sample holds a few counts of this clonotype. The chain links TRBV3-1 to TRBJ1-4, with TRBD1 matching over 8 bases. CDR1 and CDR2 (germline): LGHDT, YNNKEL (reference sequence). The V and J ends lost 10 bases and 7 bases, in that order; junction bases with no gene match: 5. The CDR3 sequence is 12 residues long. In nucleotides, the CDR3 is TGTGCCACACAAACAGGGGGTGAAAAACTGTTTTTT. It is translated as CATQTGGEKLFF. Combining the CDR3 with reference TRBV3-1 and TRBJ1-4 gives the whole variable domain DTAVSQTPKYLVTQMGNDKSIKCEQNLGHDTMYWYKQDSKKFLKIMFSYNNKELIINETVPNRFSPKSPDKAHLNLHINSLELGDSAVYFCATQTGGEKLFFGSGTQLSVL.

Many counts were recorded for this clonotype. The gene calls are TRBV4-1 and TRBJ2-5; D is perhaps TRBD1 (6 bases). The CDR3 covers 14 residues. From germline, CDR1 is MGHRA and CDR2 YSYEKL. With 5 bases removed from V and 7 bases from J, the gap between germline ends came to 17 bases. The CDR3 loop reads CASSGSTEQGTQYF. The CDR3 DNA reads TGCGCCAGCAGCGGAAGCACCGAACAGGGGACCCAGTACTTC.

As concerns this clonotype: A much larger clone lies one base from this, so it may be a read error. The gene calls are TRBV11-2 and TRBJ1-4; D possibly corresponds to TRBD1 (5 bases). The V and J ends lost 0 bases and 7 bases respectively, with 12 bases between them. The CDR3 extends over 15 amino acids. Germline CDR1 SGHAT, CDR2 FQNNGV. In DNA, the CDR3 is TGTGCCAGCAGCTTAGATCAGCACAGGATTGAAAAACTGTTTTTT. It encodes CASSLDQHRIEKLFF.

There are many counts of this clonotype. This rearrangement joins TRBV5-5 to TRBJ2-1, with 9 nucleotides matching TRBD2. With 0 bases clipped from V and 2 bases from J, the junction kept 3 bases outside the gene matches. CDR1 and CDR2 from the germline V gene are SGHKS and YYEKEE (reference sequence). The CDR3 has 16 residues. CDR3 in DNA: TGTGCCAGCAGCTTGGCAGCGGGGGGCCCCTACAATGAGCAGTTCTTC. Its translation: CASSLAAGGPYNEQFF.

This clonotype was counted between two and nine times. This sequence joins TRBV12-3 or TRBV12-4 and TRBJ1-5; D not certain. The CDR3 spans 13 residues. Trimming removed 2 bases at V and 7 bases at J, with 9 bases between. CDR3 loop: CASSLNAVQPQHF. CDR3 DNA sequence: TGTGCCAGCAGTTTAAACGCGGTCCAGCCCCAGCATTTT.

This clonotype was observed many times. V and J are TRBV20-1 and TRBJ2-7; 7 positions match TRBD2. This CDR3 has 16 amino acids. V was pared by 2 bases and J by 3 bases, with 13 bases of the junction left unmatched. Looked up from germline, CDR1 is DFQATT and CDR2 is SNEGSKA (reference sequence). The CDR3 spells CSARPELASLNYEQYF. The DNA of the CDR3 is TGCAGTGCTAGACCGGAACTAGCGTCCCTTAACTACGAGCAGTACTTC.

This clonotype was seen a handful of times. The chain joins TRBV20-1 to TRBJ2-3; 10 positions match TRBD2. The CDR3 covers 16 residues. The trim removed 2 bases at V and 1 base at J, leaving 6 bases unmatched. Germline CDR1 and CDR2: DFQATT and SNEGSKA (reference sequence). CDR3 in amino acids: CSARPASGSGTDTQYF. CDR3 bases: TGCAGTGCTAGACCGGCTAGCGGGAGCGGCACAGATACGCAGTATTTT.

This clonotype was recorded a few times. The CDR3 reads CASSLLAPVTGELFF. The DNA of the CDR3 is TGTGCCAGCAGTTTACTAGCCCCCGTCACCGGGGAGCTGTTTTTT. The V and J genes are TRBV28 and TRBJ2-2; weak D call: TRBD2 (5 bases). This CDR3 contains 15 residues. Trimming took 2 bases from V and 4 from J, leaving 11 bases between them. CDR1 is MDHEN, CDR2 SYDVKM, per germline.